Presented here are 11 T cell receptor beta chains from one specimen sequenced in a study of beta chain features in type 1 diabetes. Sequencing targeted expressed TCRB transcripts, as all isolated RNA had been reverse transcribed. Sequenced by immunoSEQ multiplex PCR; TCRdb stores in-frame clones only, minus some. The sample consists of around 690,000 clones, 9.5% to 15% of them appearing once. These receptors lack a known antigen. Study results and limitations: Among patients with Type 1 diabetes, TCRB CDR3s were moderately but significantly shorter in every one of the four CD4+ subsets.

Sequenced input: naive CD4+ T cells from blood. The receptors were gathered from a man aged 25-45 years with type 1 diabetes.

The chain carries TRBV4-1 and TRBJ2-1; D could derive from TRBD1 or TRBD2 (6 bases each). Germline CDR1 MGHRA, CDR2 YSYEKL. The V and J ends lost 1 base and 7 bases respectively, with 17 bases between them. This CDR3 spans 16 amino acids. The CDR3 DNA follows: TGCGCCAGCAGCCAAGTTCCTGGGGGGCTAGGGAATGAGCAGTTCTTC. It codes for CASSQVPGGLGNEQFF.

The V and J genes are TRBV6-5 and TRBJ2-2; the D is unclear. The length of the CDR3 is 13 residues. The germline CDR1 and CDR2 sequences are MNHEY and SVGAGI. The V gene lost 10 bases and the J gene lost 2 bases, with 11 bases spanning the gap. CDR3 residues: CATKEKNTGELFF. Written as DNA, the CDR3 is TGTGCCACCAAAGAAAAAAACACCGGGGAGCTGTTTTTT.

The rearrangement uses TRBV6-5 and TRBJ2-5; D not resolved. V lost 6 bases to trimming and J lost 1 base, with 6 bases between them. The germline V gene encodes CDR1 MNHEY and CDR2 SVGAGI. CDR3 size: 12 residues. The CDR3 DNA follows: TGTGCCAGCAGCCCCGGCCAAGAGACCCAGTACTTC. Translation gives CASSPGQETQYF.

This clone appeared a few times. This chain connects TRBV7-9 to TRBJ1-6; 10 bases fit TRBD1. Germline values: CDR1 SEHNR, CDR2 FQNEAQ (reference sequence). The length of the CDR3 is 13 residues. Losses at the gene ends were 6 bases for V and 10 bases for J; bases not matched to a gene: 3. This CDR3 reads CASRQTGGSPLHF. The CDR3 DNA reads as TGTGCCAGCAGACAGACAGGGGGCTCACCCCTCCACTTT.

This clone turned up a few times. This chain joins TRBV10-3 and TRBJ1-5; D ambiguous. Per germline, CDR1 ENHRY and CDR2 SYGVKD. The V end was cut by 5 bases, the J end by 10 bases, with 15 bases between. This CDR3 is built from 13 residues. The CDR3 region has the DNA TGTGCCATCAGTTCCGACCCCCCCGAACCCCAGCATTTT. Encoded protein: CAISSDPPEPQHF.

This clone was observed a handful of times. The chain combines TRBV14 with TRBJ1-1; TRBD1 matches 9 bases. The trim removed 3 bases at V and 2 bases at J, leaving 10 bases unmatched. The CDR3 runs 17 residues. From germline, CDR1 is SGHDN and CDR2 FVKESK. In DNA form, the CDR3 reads TGTGCCAGCAGCCAGGGACAGGGCAAGAGGTTCAACACTGAAGCTTTCTTT. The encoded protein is CASSQGQGKRFNTEAFF.

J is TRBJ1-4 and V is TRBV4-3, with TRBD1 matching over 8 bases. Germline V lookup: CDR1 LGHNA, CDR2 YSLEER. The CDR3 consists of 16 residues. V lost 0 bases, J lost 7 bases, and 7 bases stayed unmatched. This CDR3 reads CASSQDGRGLIEKLFF. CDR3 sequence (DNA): TGCGCCAGCAGCCAAGACGGCAGGGGGCTAATTGAAAAACTGTTTTTT.

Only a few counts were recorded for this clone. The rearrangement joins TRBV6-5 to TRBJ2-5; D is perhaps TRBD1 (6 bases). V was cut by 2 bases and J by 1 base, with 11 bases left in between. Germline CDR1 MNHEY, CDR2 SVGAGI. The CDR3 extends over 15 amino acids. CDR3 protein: CASSYDGQIQETQYF. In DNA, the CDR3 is TGTGCCAGCAGTTACGACGGACAGATCCAAGAGACCCAGTACTTC.

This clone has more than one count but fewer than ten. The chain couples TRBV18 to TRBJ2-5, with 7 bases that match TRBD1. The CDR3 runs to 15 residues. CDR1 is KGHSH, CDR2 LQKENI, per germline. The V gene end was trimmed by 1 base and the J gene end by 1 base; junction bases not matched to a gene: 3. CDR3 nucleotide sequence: TGTGCCAGCTCACCACTGGGGACAGTCCAAGAGACCCAGTACTTC. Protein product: CASSPLGTVQETQYF.

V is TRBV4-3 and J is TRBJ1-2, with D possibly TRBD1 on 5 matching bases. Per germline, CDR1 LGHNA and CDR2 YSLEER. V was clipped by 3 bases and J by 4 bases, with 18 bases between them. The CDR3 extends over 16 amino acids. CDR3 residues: CASSQDIRAGGYGYTF. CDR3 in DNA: TGCGCCAGCAGCCAGGACATTCGGGCCGGGGGCTATGGCTACACCTTC.

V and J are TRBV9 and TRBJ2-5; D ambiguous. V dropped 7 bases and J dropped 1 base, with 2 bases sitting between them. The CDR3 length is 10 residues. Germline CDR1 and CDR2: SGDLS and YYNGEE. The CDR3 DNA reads TGTGCCAGCGGCCAAGAGACCCAGTACTTC. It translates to CASGQETQYF.